Below, 21 T cell receptor beta chains from the same sample are listed, as sequenced in a study of vaccination effects on CD4 cells after COVID-19 (dated by TCRdb to between 2021 and 2022). Receptors were amplified or captured by the immunoSEQ multiplex PCR assay. TCRdb took this table from immuneACCESS and kept in-frame rearrangements with V and J called. Such tables lack part of the clones; where checked against another copy, unresolved V genes explain under half of the gap, and the rest is unexplained. The sample yields fewer than 55,000 clones; less than 85% were counted once. The ten largest clones capture roughly 3.5% of the sample. No antigen has been assigned to these receptors. After 10 days of culture, CD4+ T cells were isolated with the EasySep CD4+ T cell isolation kit. PCR-confirmed SARS-CoV-2 infection had occurred in convalescent patients between March and December 2020, before the Alpha, Beta and Delta variants emerged in the United States. Two doses of either the BNT162b2 or the mRNA-1273 mRNA SARS-CoV-2 vaccine were administered to participants.

The sequencing here drew on CD4+ T cells from PBMCs cultured without peptide, taken after COVID-19 vaccination. Receptors were obtained from a human donor who had a prior SARS-CoV-2 infection.

This clone turned up a few times. No DNA is shown, since the ends of the CDR3 on it are uncertain; the CDR3 is the one TCRdb lists. The J gene is TRBJ1-1, the V gene TRBV2; the table's D call TRBD1 went unverified against the DNA. The germline V gene has CDR1 SNHLY and CDR2 FYNNEI. The CDR3 totals 13 residues, both ends included. The CDR3 loop is CASILDRDTEAFF.

CDR3 loop: CASRYLPTDTQYF. DNA of the CDR3: TGCGCCAGCAGATACCTTCCTACAGATACGCAGTATTTT. This chain links TRBV5-1 with TRBJ2-3; no reliable D call. Trimming cost V 5 bases and J 3 bases, with 10 bases left between them. Germline V gene data show CDR1 as SGHRS and CDR2 as YFSETQ. The CDR3 loop spans 13 amino acids.

This chain connects TRBV6-1 to TRBJ2-3, with a tentative D call TRBD1 (5 bases). The ends were cut back, 3 bases at V and 4 bases at J, with 17 bases in the middle. Germline V gene data show CDR1 as MNHNS and CDR2 as SASEGT. The CDR3 consists of 16 residues. The CDR3 loop is CASSDPAGRRSDTQYF. CDR3 sequence (DNA): TGTGCCAGCAGTGACCCGGCAGGGCGACGGTCAGATACGCAGTATTTT.

The gene calls are TRBV18 and TRBJ2-7; TRBD1 or TRBD2 may be the D gene (5 bases each). This CDR3 spans 14 amino acids. V lost 6 bases to trimming and J lost 5 bases, with 17 bases between them. Germline V CDR1 and CDR2: KGHSH, LQKENI. CDR3 protein: CASSPGPRDDEQYF. The CDR3 DNA reads TGTGCCAGCTCCCCCGGACCAAGGGACGACGAGCAGTACTTC.

J is TRBJ1-3 and V is TRBV9; 7 nucleotides match TRBD1. The V and J ends lost 4 bases and 0 bases, in that order; junction bases with no gene match: 10. Germline loops: CDR1 SGDLS, CDR2 YYNGEE. The CDR3 covers 17 residues. CDR3 protein: CASSPSRGRISGNTIYF. The CDR3 DNA reads as TGTGCCAGCAGCCCATCAAGGGGGCGAATCTCTGGAAACACCATATATTTT.

The chain recombines TRBV20-1 with TRBJ1-1; perhaps TRBD1 as D (5 bases). Germline assignment: CDR1 DFQATT and CDR2 SNEGSKA (reference sequence). The CDR3 has 11 amino acids. Trimming cost V 5 bases and J 7 bases, with 11 bases left between them. The CDR3 DNA is TGCAGTGCTCGTCTCGACAGTGAAGCTTTCTTT. Amino acids: CSARLDSEAFF.

A few counts support this clone. This rearrangement joins TRBV6-5 to TRBJ2-6; D unclear. Germline CDR1 and CDR2: MNHEY and SVGAGI. The CDR3 covers 15 residues. V was shortened by 0 bases and J by 1 base, with 4 bases between the two germline ends. The CDR3 nucleotides read TGTGCCAGCAGTTACTCTGGGTCTGGGGCCAACGTCCTGACTTTC. Protein product: CASSYSGSGANVLTF.

This clone was recorded once. The rearrangement uses TRBV30 and TRBJ2-1; D ambiguous. Trimming removed 5 bases at V and 4 bases at J, with 9 bases between. Germline V gene sequence: CDR1 GTSNPN, CDR2 SVGIG (reference sequence). This CDR3 contains 12 residues. The CDR3 DNA reads as TGTGCCTGGGGGCTGGTGTACAATGAGCAGTTCTTC. It encodes CAWGLVYNEQFF.

The V and J genes are TRBV7-2 and TRBJ2-7; TRBD2 aligns across 12 bases. In germline, CDR1 is SGHTA, CDR2 FQGNSA. This CDR3 spans 14 amino acids. J was trimmed by 6 bases and V by 4 bases; bases with no gene match: 4. CDR3 in amino acids: CASSSTSGRFEQYF. The CDR3 DNA sequence: TGTGCCAGCAGCTCGACTAGCGGGAGATTCGAGCAGTACTTC.

The chain joins TRBV24-1 to TRBJ2-2; 8 bases are shared with TRBD1. J gave up 1 base and V 0 bases, and 6 bases lay outside the gene matches. Germline CDR1 and CDR2: KGHDR and SFDVKD. This CDR3 contains 18 residues. CDR3 nucleotides: TGTGCCACCAGTGATTTGCAAATTGGGACAGGGAACACCGGGGAGCTGTTTTTT. Translated, it gives CATSDLQIGTGNTGELFF.

This clone was found a few times. The rearrangement uses TRBV18 and TRBJ1-2, with unresolved D. Germline loops: CDR1 KGHSH, CDR2 LQKENI. Trimming shortened V by 5 bases and J by 5 bases, and 6 bases separated the two germline ends. This CDR3 region has 11 residues. The CDR3, as DNA: TGTGCCAGCTCAACTGAGTATGGCTACACCTTC. Translating it yields CASSTEYGYTF.

The rearrangement joins TRBV5-1 to TRBJ2-3; D is unclear. Germline V gives CDR1 SGHRS, CDR2 YFSETQ. The V and J ends lost 4 bases and 0 bases respectively, with 3 bases between them. The CDR3 loop spans 12 amino acids. The CDR3 protein is CASSGSTDTQYF. The CDR3 DNA sequence: TGCGCCAGCAGCGGTAGCACAGATACGCAGTATTTT.

The chain joins TRBV4-1 to TRBJ2-7; no clear D. Germline-derived CDR1 and CDR2 are MGHRA and YSYEKL. The CDR3 has 14 residues. With 1 base removed from V and 2 bases from J, the gap between germline ends came to 9 bases. The CDR3 DNA follows: TGCGCCAGCAGCCAAGTTTTTGTTCCCTACGAGCAGTACTTC. Its protein product is CASSQVFVPYEQYF.

The chain joins TRBV4-3 to TRBJ2-3; the match to TRBD2 covers 10 bases. The germline CDR1 and CDR2 sequences are LGHNA and YSLEER. J gave up 5 bases and V 1 base, and 0 bases lay outside the gene matches. CDR3 size: 14 residues. The CDR3 sequence is CASSQGLAGDTQYF. For the CDR3, the DNA is TGCGCCAGCAGCCAAGGACTAGCGGGAGATACGCAGTATTTT.

This sequence joins TRBV7-2 and TRBJ2-2; a possible D gene is TRBD1 (5 bases). Germline lookup yields CDR1 SGHTA and CDR2 FQGNSA. With 2 bases removed from V and 6 bases from J, the gap between germline ends came to 10 bases. This CDR3 contains 14 residues. Here the CDR3 reads CASSLWGIAGELFF. CDR3 sequence (DNA): TGTGCCAGCAGCTTATGGGGCATCGCCGGGGAGCTGTTTTTT.

The chain employs TRBV19 and TRBJ2-2; D gene unclear. This CDR3 has 12 amino acids. Between the trimmed V and J ends, which lost 5 bases and 10 bases, there was a span of 11 bases. Germline CDR1 and CDR2: LNHDA and SQIVND (reference sequence). CDR3 sequence: CASSYIAEELFF. CDR3 in DNA: TGTGCCAGTAGTTATATAGCCGAGGAGCTGTTTTTT.

The chain joins TRBV7-3 to TRBJ2-5, with D possibly being TRBD2 (5 bases). CDR1 SGHTA and CDR2 FQGTGA come from the germline V gene. The V end was cut by 2 bases, the J end by 3 bases, with 7 bases between. The CDR3 sequence is 13 residues long. CDR3 sequence (DNA): TGTGCCAGCAGCTTAGACGGGGAAGAGACCCAGTACTTC. This encodes CASSLDGEETQYF.

DNA for the CDR3: TGTGCCAGCAGCTTGGTTTCGGTTGGCGGAAACATTCAGTACTTC. It translates to CASSLVSVGGNIQYF. V usage is TRBV5-6 and J usage is TRBJ2-4; D is unclear. Trimming stripped 0 bases from V and 6 bases from J, with 13 bases between. Per the germline V gene, CDR1 is SGHDT and CDR2 is YYEEEE. The CDR3 spans 15 residues. The full variable domain, its missing parts supplied by reference TRBV5-6 and TRBJ2-4, is DAGVTQSPTHLIKTRGQQVTLRCSPKSGHDTVSWYQQALGQGPQFIFQYYEEEERQRGNFPDRFSGHQFPNYSSELNVNALLLGDSALYLCASSLVSVGGNIQYFGAGTRLSVL.

This clone has just one count. CDR3 coding DNA: TGCGCCAGCAGCCCGGGACAGCCTTACAATGAGCAGTTCTTC. It encodes CASSPGQPYNEQFF. V and J are TRBV5-1 and TRBJ2-1, with 7 bases matching TRBD1. Germline V gene sequence: CDR1 SGHRS, CDR2 YFSETQ. The CDR3 length is 14 residues. Trimming took 4 bases from V and 4 from J; bases not matched to a gene: 5.

CDR3 sequence: CASSLADRGALTF. The CDR3 coding sequence is TGTGCCAGCAGCTTAGCAGACAGGGGGGCCCTGACTTTC. The chain combines TRBV7-2 with TRBJ2-6; 9 positions agree with TRBD1. J lost 15 bases, V lost 0 bases, and 3 bases had no gene match. CDR1 is SGHTA, CDR2 FQGNSA, per germline. CDR3 size: 13 residues.

The chain has TRBV6-6 and TRBJ2-7, with a weak D call TRBD1 (6 bases). Deletions cut 6 bases from V and 4 bases from J, with 13 bases between. Per the germline V gene, CDR1 is MNHNY and CDR2 is SVGAGI (reference sequence). This CDR3 comprises 13 residues. Here the CDR3 DNA reads TGTGCCAGCAGCCGAACAGGGACATACGAGCAGTACTTC. The encoded protein is CASSRTGTYEQYF.